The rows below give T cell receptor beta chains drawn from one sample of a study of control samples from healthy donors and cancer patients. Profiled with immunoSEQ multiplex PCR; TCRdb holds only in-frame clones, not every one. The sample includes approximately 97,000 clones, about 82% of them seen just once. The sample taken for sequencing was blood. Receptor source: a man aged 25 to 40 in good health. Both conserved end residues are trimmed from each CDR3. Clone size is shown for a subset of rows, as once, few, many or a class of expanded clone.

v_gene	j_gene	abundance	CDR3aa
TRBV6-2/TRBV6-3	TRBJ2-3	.	ASSYTGRRDTQY
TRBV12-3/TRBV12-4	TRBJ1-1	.	ASSSVVFTEAF
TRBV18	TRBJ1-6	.	ASSRERPGGNNSPLH
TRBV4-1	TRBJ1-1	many	ASSHGQGAGNTEAF
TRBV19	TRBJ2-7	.	ASSIGGNHEQY
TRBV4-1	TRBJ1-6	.	ASSQGGLGSPLH
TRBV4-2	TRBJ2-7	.	ASSRDRGREQY
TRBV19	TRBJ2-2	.	ASRTASNTGELF
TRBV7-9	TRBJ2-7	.	ASSLALPGRYEQY
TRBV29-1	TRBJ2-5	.	SVLPGQGETQY
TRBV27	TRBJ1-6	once	ASSLSHSYNSPLH
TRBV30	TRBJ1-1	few	AWIPEGGYTEAF
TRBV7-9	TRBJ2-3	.	ASSSEGTVDTQY
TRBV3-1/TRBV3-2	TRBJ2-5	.	ASSQGPLGETQY
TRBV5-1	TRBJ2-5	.	ASSLASSRDRGLETQY
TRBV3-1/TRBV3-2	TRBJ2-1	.	ASSQVFSGSLSYNEQF
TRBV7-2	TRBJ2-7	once	ASSLPTGRYEQY
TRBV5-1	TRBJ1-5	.	ASSLEGDSNQPQH
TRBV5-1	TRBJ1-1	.	ASSLDPRGGTEAF
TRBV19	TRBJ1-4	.	ASSPGQGTKLF
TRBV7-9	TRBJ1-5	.	ASSLVGTNQPQH
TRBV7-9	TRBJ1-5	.	ASSPPEDNQPQH
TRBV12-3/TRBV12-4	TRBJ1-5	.	ASSRDQPQH
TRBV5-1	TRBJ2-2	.	ASSREGAGELF
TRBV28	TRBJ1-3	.	ASSSIQPGNTIY
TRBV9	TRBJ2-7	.	ASSPPPGTGAYEQY
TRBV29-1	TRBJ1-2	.	SATDSRNYGYT
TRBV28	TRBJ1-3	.	ASKQYSSGNTIY
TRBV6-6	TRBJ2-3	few	ASSYTSSTDTQY
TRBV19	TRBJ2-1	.	ASRKDRGNNEQF
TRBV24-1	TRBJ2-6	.	ATSGTGSSGANVLT
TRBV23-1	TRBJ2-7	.	ASTRGLAGGYEQY